The 29 T cell receptor beta chains in this list originate from one sample, sequenced in a study of breast tumors, draining lymph nodes, adjacent tissues. A single record per CDR3 protein comes from TCRdb applying MiXCR to the multiplex PCR reads. There are over 130,000 distinct CDR3 sequences in the sample; about 30% occur only once, and less than 2.5% lies in the top ten. The lymph nodes were axillary draining lymph nodes from breast cancer patients. The sequencing input was axillary lymph node tissue. These receptors all come from a female donor with breast cancer. Some clones in this sample may be carry-over from other donors' samples.

J is TRBJ1-1 and V is TRBV24-1; D uncertain. Trimming pared 11 bases from V and 6 bases from J, leaving 27 bases between. CDR1 KGHDR and CDR2 SFDVKD come from the germline V gene. The length of the CDR3 is 16 residues. CDR3 DNA: TGTGCCAGCTCACCTCGGCCACCTAAAAGCGAGGCTGAAGCTTTCTTT. Translated: CASSPRPPKSEAEAFF.

V and J are TRBV20-1 and TRBJ1-1; 7 bases are a match to TRBD1. The CDR3 is made up of 10 amino acids. The germline V gene encodes CDR1 DFQATT and CDR2 SNEGSKA (reference sequence). Unmatched junction bases numbered 5, after V lost 5 bases and J lost 11 bases. CDR3 region: CSAFDRVAFF. CDR3 nucleotide sequence: TGCAGTGCTTTTGACAGGGTGGCTTTCTTT.

This clonotype was seen many times. The chain joins TRBV5-1 to TRBJ2-5; tentative D call: TRBD1 (8 bases). The V and J ends lost 4 bases and 1 base respectively, with 14 bases between them. The CDR3 totals 15 residues. Per germline, CDR1 SGHRS and CDR2 YFSETQ. The CDR3 nucleotides are TGCGCCAGCAGCGACAGGGGACTAACCCAAGAGACCCAGTACTTC. Translation: CASSDRGLTQETQYF.

V and J are TRBV27 and TRBJ2-3; the D gene could be TRBD1 or TRBD2 (7 bases each). The CDR3 extends over 15 amino acids. Looked up from germline, CDR1 is MNHEY and CDR2 is SMNVEV (reference sequence). With 3 bases removed from V and 3 bases from J, the gap between germline ends came to 13 bases. CDR3 sequence reads: CASSFRQGGTDTQYF. CDR3 in DNA: TGTGCCAGCAGTTTCCGGCAGGGGGGGACAGATACGCAGTATTTT.

This chain links TRBV20-1 with TRBJ2-7; 10 nucleotides agree with TRBD2. Germline trimming cut 6 bases from V and 7 bases from J; bases unmatched to any gene: 18. There are 16 residues in the CDR3. Germline loops: CDR1 DFQATT, CDR2 SNEGSKA (reference sequence). CDR3 residues: CSANPGTSETHNEQYF. The CDR3, as DNA: TGCAGTGCAAACCCCGGGACTAGCGAGACACACAATGAGCAGTACTTC.

This clonotype was seen repeatedly, ten times or more. This chain connects TRBV4-1 to TRBJ1-3, with D perhaps matching TRBD1 (6 bases). CDR3 length equals 16 residues. Germline CDR1 is MGHRA and CDR2 is YSYEKL. V lost 6 bases and J lost 1, with 16 bases in between. CDR3 sequence reads: CASRLNRDRSGNTIYF. Written as DNA, the CDR3 is TGCGCCAGCAGACTTAACAGGGATCGGTCTGGAAACACCATATATTTT.

The sample holds many counts of this clonotype. The chain uses TRBV2 and TRBJ2-7; 13 bases map to TRBD2. Germline CDR1 is SNHLY and CDR2 is FYNNEI. Trimming took 4 bases from V and 4 from J; bases not matched to a gene: 19. This CDR3 is 20 amino acids long. CDR3 protein: CASSGGRQGATSGGTYEQYF. The CDR3 DNA reads TGTGCCAGCAGTGGAGGTAGACAGGGGGCGACTAGCGGGGGGACGTACGAGCAGTACTTC.

The V call is TRBV9, the J call TRBJ1-1, with TRBD1 matching over 9 bases. CDR3 length equals 13 residues. V lost 3 bases to trimming and J lost 4 bases; unmatched junction nucleotides: 1. Germline assignment: CDR1 SGDLS and CDR2 YYNGEE. CDR3 DNA sequence: TGTGCCAGCAGCGCGGGACAGGGCACTGAAGCTTTCTTT. Translated: CASSAGQGTEAFF.

The sample holds many counts of this clonotype. J is TRBJ1-1 and V is TRBV7-9; tentative D call: TRBD1 (5 bases). This CDR3 is built from 13 residues. Germline values: CDR1 SEHNR, CDR2 FQNEAQ (reference sequence). V shed 3 bases and J shed 3 bases, with 8 bases lying between them. The CDR3 loop reads CASSFGRDTEAFF. For the CDR3, the DNA is TGTGCCAGCAGCTTCGGCAGGGACACTGAAGCTTTCTTT.

This clonotype appeared many times. The CDR3 sequence is CASSIATTLEETQYF. The CDR3 DNA is TGTGCCAGTAGTATAGCGACCACCCTCGAGGAGACCCAGTACTTC. This rearrangement joins TRBV19 to TRBJ2-5; D gene uncertain. CDR1 is LNHDA and CDR2 is SQIVND in the germline V gene (reference sequence). V was trimmed by 1 base and J by 5 bases, leaving 14 bases between them. The CDR3 is 15 amino acids.

The table lists this clonotype with many counts. V and J are TRBV7-9 and TRBJ2-5; 7 nucleotides align to TRBD2. The germline V gene has CDR1 SEHNR and CDR2 FQNEAQ (reference sequence). The CDR3 extends over 14 amino acids. The trim removed 11 bases at V and 4 bases at J, leaving 13 bases unmatched. The DNA of the CDR3 is TGTGCCGGGGGGGGTAGCGGACTGGTAGAGACCCAGTACTTC. This codes for CAGGGSGLVETQYF.

This clonotype is medium-sized by share. J is TRBJ2-1 and V is TRBV10-3; 8 nucleotides agree with TRBD2. Germline CDR1 ENHRY, CDR2 SYGVKD. This CDR3 comprises 13 residues. The V gene end was trimmed by 6 bases and the J gene end by 3 bases; junction bases not matched to a gene: 1. For the CDR3, the DNA is TGTGCCATCAGGCGGGGGGACTACAATGAGCAGTTCTTC. Its protein product is CAIRRGDYNEQFF.

The table lists this clonotype with many counts. Relative to the germline gene, one junction end is altered; a read error may explain this. The chain recombines TRBV6-4 with TRBJ2-5; possibly TRBD1 or TRBD2 for D (6 bases each). Germline V gene lookup returns CDR1 MRHNA and CDR2 SNTAGT. This CDR3 region has 16 residues. CDR3 protein: CASSHSIWGAEETQYF. The CDR3 DNA sequence: TGTGCCAGCAGTCACTCGATTTGGGGGGCGGAAGAGACCCAGTACTTC.

This clonotype was seen at least ten times. The chain uses TRBV30 and TRBJ1-6; D unclear. V lost 0 bases, J lost 9 bases, and 15 bases lay in between. The length of the CDR3 is 15 residues. Germline loops: CDR1 GTSNPN, CDR2 SVGIG (reference sequence). The chain's CDR3 is CAWSVESGVGSPLHF. DNA of the CDR3: TGTGCCTGGAGTGTCGAGTCAGGTGTCGGTTCACCCCTCCACTTT. The whole variable domain, filled in from reference TRBV30 and TRBJ1-6, reads SQTIHQWPATLVQPVGSPLSLECTVEGTSNPNLYWYRQAAGRGLQLLFYSVGIGQISSEVPQNLSASRPQDRQFILSSKKLLLSDSGFYLCAWSVESGVGSPLHFGNGTRLTVT.

V usage is TRBV29-1 and J usage is TRBJ1-6, with TRBD1 identical over 10 bases. This CDR3 is 15 amino acids long. Unmatched junction bases numbered 8, after V lost 4 bases and J lost 8 bases. The germline V gene encodes CDR1 SQVTM and CDR2 ANQGSEA. CDR3 sequence reads: CSVALGTGDYSPLHF. The CDR3 DNA follows: TGCAGCGTTGCCCTCGGGACAGGGGACTATTCACCCCTCCACTTT.

V usage is TRBV9 and J usage is TRBJ2-3; the match to TRBD2 covers 15 bases. The germline V gene encodes CDR1 SGDLS and CDR2 YYNGEE. V shed 3 bases and J 11 bases; nucleotides not matched to a gene: 10. The CDR3 extends over 16 amino acids. The chain's CDR3 is CASSAGTSGGIDEQYF. The CDR3 nucleotides read TGTGCCAGCAGCGCAGGGACTAGCGGGGGGATCGATGAGCAGTATTTT. Full variable domain (remainder filled in from reference TRBV9 and TRBJ2-3): DSGVTQTPKHLITATGQRVTLRCSPRSGDLSVYWYQQSLDQGLQFLIQYYNGEERAKGNILERFSAQQFPDLHSELNLSSLELGDSALYFCASSAGTSGGIDEQYFGPGTRLTVL.

The V call is TRBV10-2, the J call TRBJ1-6; D unclear. CDR3 length: 12 amino acids. Germline CDR1 and CDR2: WSHSY and SAAADI. Trimming took 8 bases from V and 10 from J, leaving 12 bases between them. The CDR3, as DNA: TGCGCCAGCGGGCTGCCGGGATCACCCCTCCACTTT. This translates into CASGLPGSPLHF.

This clonotype showed up many times. The chain uses TRBV11-2 and TRBJ2-5, with D unresolved. The CDR3 consists of 13 residues. Germline loops: CDR1 SGHAT, CDR2 FQNNGV. Trimming shortened V by 3 bases and J by 5 bases, and 10 bases separated the two germline ends. The CDR3 region has the DNA TGTGCCAGCAGCTTTTCCATTGTGGAGACCCAGTACTTC. This translates into CASSFSIVETQYF.

This clonotype has a count of ten or more. The J gene is TRBJ2-3, the V gene TRBV7-9, with D maybe TRBD1 (6 bases). The CDR3 extends over 17 amino acids. Germline CDR1 SEHNR, CDR2 FQNEAQ (reference sequence). Trimming stripped 3 bases from V and 2 bases from J, with 18 bases between. The CDR3: CASSLGPGAPFTDTQYF. Here the CDR3 DNA reads TGTGCCAGCAGCTTGGGCCCAGGGGCTCCATTCACAGATACGCAGTATTTT.

The chain is built from TRBV12-5 and TRBJ1-5; D call uncertain. Germline V gene data show CDR1 as LGHNT and CDR2 as FRNRAP. The CDR3 has 13 residues. V lost 1 base, J lost 8 bases, and 9 bases lay in between. In DNA form, the CDR3 reads TGTGCTAGTGGTTTGGCCTCGGGAAAGCCCCAGCATTTT. It translates to CASGLASGKPQHF.

This clonotype was seen at least ten times. J is TRBJ2-3 and V is TRBV27; 9 nucleotides line up with TRBD1. The J segment lost 8 bases and the V segment lost 5 bases, leaving 11 bases of the junction unmatched. Germline loops: CDR1 MNHEY, CDR2 SMNVEV (reference sequence). This CDR3 has 15 residues. The CDR3 protein is CASSEGTGLLGTQYF. CDR3 sequence (DNA): TGTGCCAGCAGTGAGGGGACAGGGTTATTAGGTACGCAGTATTTT.

The gene calls are TRBV11-2 and TRBJ2-5; TRBD1 aligns across 7 bases. Germline values: CDR1 SGHAT, CDR2 FQNNGV. The CDR3 is made up of 15 amino acids. J lost 3 bases, V lost 5 bases, and 9 bases had no gene match. CDR3 protein: CASSPGQAAKETQYF. The CDR3 DNA reads TGTGCCAGCAGCCCAGGACAGGCAGCGAAAGAGACCCAGTACTTC.

About this clonotype: This CDR3 is missing its conserved last phenylalanine or tryptophan, likely due to a read error. The chain has TRBV18 and TRBJ1-2; D unresolved. In germline, CDR1 is KGHSH, CDR2 LQKENI. The CDR3 sequence is 12 residues long. Trimming stripped 2 bases from V and 1 base from J, with 2 bases between. The CDR3 is CASSPDNYGYTS. In nucleotides, the CDR3 is TGTGCCAGCTCACCAGATAACTATGGCTACACCTCC.

This clonotype was seen at least ten times. V and J are TRBV18 and TRBJ1-2, with 12 bases that match TRBD1. Germline CDR1 is KGHSH and CDR2 is LQKENI. The CDR3 runs to 16 residues. After removal of 2 bases from V and 4 bases from J, the junction contained 5 bases not matched to a gene. The chain's CDR3 is CASSPGTGGLGYGYTF. For the CDR3, the DNA is TGTGCCAGCTCACCAGGGACAGGGGGCCTCGGCTATGGCTACACCTTC.

This clonotype was seen ten or more times. The chain has TRBV5-8 and TRBJ2-7, with a tentative D call TRBD1 (6 bases). The CDR3 runs to 13 residues. Per the germline V gene, CDR1 is SGHTS and CDR2 is YDEGEE. The V and J ends lost 6 bases and 6 bases respectively, with 16 bases between them. The CDR3 here is CASMYKGVGEQYV. The CDR3 nucleotides are TGTGCCAGCATGTACAAGGGGGTTGGCGAGCAGTACGTC.

At least ten counts were recorded for this clonotype. V usage is TRBV12-3 or TRBV12-4 and J usage is TRBJ2-3; 7 positions agree with TRBD2. The CDR3 length is 17 residues. V lost 3 bases, J lost 2 bases, and 11 bases stayed unmatched. CDR3 bases: TGTGCCAGCAGTTTCCGGGGGGAAGGGACCCTCACAGATACGCAGTATTTT. It is translated as CASSFRGEGTLTDTQYF.

This clonotype was recorded many times. One end of the junction fails to match germline, which may point to a read error. This CDR3 reads CASSLGEETHYF. The CDR3 bases are TGCGCCAGCAGCTTGGGGGAAGAGACCCACTACTTC. The chain recombines TRBV5-1 with TRBJ2-5; D gene ambiguous. The CDR3 spans 12 residues. Per germline, CDR1 SGHRS and CDR2 YFSETQ.

This chain uses TRBV7-9 with TRBJ1-1, with 7 positions matching TRBD1. The CDR3 has 15 residues. Germline-derived CDR1 and CDR2 are SEHNR and FQNEAQ (reference sequence). The V gene end was trimmed by 5 bases and the J gene end by 0 bases; junction bases not matched to a gene: 6. CDR3 region: CASSRQGSLNTEAFF. CDR3 sequence (DNA): TGTGCCAGCAGCCGACAGGGAAGTCTGAACACTGAAGCTTTCTTT. Using reference TRBV7-9 and TRBJ1-1 for the parts outside the CDR3, the full variable domain is DTGVSQNPRHKITKRGQNVTFRCDPISEHNRLYWYRQTLGQGPEFLTYFQNEAQLEKSRLLSDRFSAERPKGSFSTLEIQRTEQGDSAMYLCASSRQGSLNTEAFFGQGTRLTVV.

This clonotype was detected many times. The gene calls are TRBV11-2 and TRBJ2-1, with D tentatively TRBD1 (6 bases). Germline values: CDR1 SGHAT, CDR2 FQNNGV. The CDR3 spans 14 residues. Trimming took 4 bases from V and 3 from J, leaving 10 bases between them. The CDR3 nucleotides read TGTGCCAGCAGCTCACGACAGGACTACAATGAGCAGTTCTTC. Amino acid sequence: CASSSRQDYNEQFF.